Here is one T cell receptor beta chain with its context. The sample is drawn from a study of high-grade serous ovarian cancer treatment subgroups. Tumor samples were taken before definitive surgery or chemotherapy. The CDR3 has 13 amino acids. The J segment lost 6 bases and the V segment lost 4 bases, leaving 2 bases of the junction unmatched. From germline, CDR1 is MNHEY and CDR2 SVGAGI. The method was immunoSEQ multiplex PCR; TCRdb's version includes in-frame clones alone and lacks a portion of them. The sample shows about 16,000 clones, almost 75% of them seen only once. Sequenced material: tumor tissue. The clonotype was recovered from a human donor with high-grade serous ovarian cancer. This chain uses TRBV6-5 with TRBJ1-5; 8 bases map to TRBD1. The CDR3 loop reads CASSFQGAQPQHF. The CDR3 DNA sequence: TGTGCCAGCAGTTTTCAGGGGGCTCAGCCCCAGCATTTT.